A selection of T cell receptor beta chains follows, all from one sample in a study of blood T cell repertoires in COVID-19. Sequenced by immunoSEQ multiplex PCR; TCRdb stores in-frame clones only, minus some. The sample lists roughly 130,000 clones, 65% to 85% occurring once. Sequencing was done on a sample of peripheral blood. These receptors came from a man aged 65 to 85 with acute or convalescent COVID-19. Both conserved end residues are part of each CDR3. D genes are given only for firm matches. Rows may omit the clone size; those that give it use once, few, many or a size class.

cdr3_length	d_call	clone_size	v_call	j_call	cdr3_nt	cdr3_aa
15	.	few	TRBV7-2	TRBJ1-5	TGTGCCAGCAGCCGGGAAGGACGGTACAATCAGCCCCAGCATTTT	CASSREGRYNQPQHF
13	TRBD1	.	TRBV23-1	TRBJ2-5	TGCGCCAGCAGGCTGACAGGGGATCGGGACCAGTACTTC	CASRLTGDRDQYF
15	.	.	TRBV24-1	TRBJ2-5	TGTGCCACCAGTTCCCCCCGGGGTTGGCGAGAGACCCAGTACTTC	CATSSPRGWRETQYF
18	TRBD2	.	TRBV6-6	TRBJ2-1	TGTGCCAGCAGTCGGGAAACTAGCGCGGCGAGCTCCTACAATGAGCAGTTCTTC	CASSRETSAASSYNEQFF
16	.	.	TRBV6-1	TRBJ2-7	TGTGCCAGCAGTGAAGGAGGCAGGACTTCTTTGGACGAGCAGTACTTC	CASSEGGRTSLDEQYF
14	TRBD1	few	TRBV5-1	TRBJ1-1	TGCGCCAGCAGCACGACAGGGATTAACACTGAAGCTTTCTTT	CASSTTGINTEAFF
14	.	.	TRBV18	TRBJ2-6	TGTGCCAGCTCACCCCTCGAGGGGGCCAACGTCCTGACTTTC	CASSPLEGANVLTF
14	.	.	TRBV28	TRBJ2-5	TGTGCCAGCAGTGGGCGGGACGGAGAAGAGACCCAGTACTTC	CASSGRDGEETQYF
16	TRBD1	.	TRBV5-1	TRBJ2-2	TGCGCCAGCAGCTTCGACAGGGAAGGGGTGGCCGGGGAGCTGTTTTTT	CASSFDREGVAGELFF
15	.	.	TRBV5-1	TRBJ1-4	TGCGCCAGCAGCCCCGGTTCGGGGGAGGGAGAAAAACTGTTTTTT	CASSPGSGEGEKLFF
16	TRBD1	.	TRBV14	TRBJ1-5	TGTGCCAGCAGCCCTCGACAGGGGGCATGGAATCAGCCCCAGCATTTT	CASSPRQGAWNQPQHF
13	TRBD1	once	TRBV28	TRBJ1-6	TGTGCCAGCAGGTTACAGGGGAATTCACCCCTCCACTTT	CASRLQGNSPLHF
12	.	.	TRBV6-1	TRBJ2-7	TGTGCCAGCCGTTATGAAACGGACGAGCAGTACTTC	CASRYETDEQYF
16	.	few	TRBV11-2	TRBJ2-5	TGTGCCAGCAGCTGGGGTAACACTGGACTGCAAGAGACCCAGTACTTC	CASSWGNTGLQETQYF
12	.	.	TRBV19	TRBJ1-1	TGTGCCAGTAGGGGGCAGTCGTATCTCGCTTTCTTT	CASRGQSYLAFF
13	.	.	TRBV5-1	TRBJ1-1	TGCGCCAGCAGCTTTACGGGGAACACTGAAGCTTTCTTT	CASSFTGNTEAFF
13	TRBD2	.	TRBV7-7	TRBJ2-1	TGTGCTAGCAGCCCGGGACTAGCGGGCGAGCAGTTCTTC	CASSPGLAGEQFF
15	TRBD1	.	TRBV27	TRBJ1-6	TGTGCCAGCAGTTCAACAGGGGGAAGTAATTCACCCCTCCACTTT	CASSSTGGSNSPLHF
13	.	.	TRBV7-7	TRBJ1-5	TGTGCTAGCAGCTCCGGACAGAATCAGCCCCAGCATTTT	CASSSGQNQPQHF
16	TRBD1	.	TRBV11-2	TRBJ1-4	TGTGCCAGCAGCCTATCGTCCGGGACAGGGGTCGAAAAACTGTTTTTT	CASSLSSGTGVEKLFF
19	.	.	TRBV13	TRBJ2-2	TGTGCCAGCAGCTTCGCGGTGACAGCCTTAACTCAGAACACCGGGGAGCTGTTTTTT	CASSFAVTALTQNTGELFF
15	TRBD1	.	TRBV10-3	TRBJ1-2	TGTGCCATCAGTGACCTCAGGGGGGAGGACTATGGCTACACCTTC	CAISDLRGEDYGYTF
14	.	.	TRBV28	TRBJ2-7	TGTGCCAGCAGTTTAATTGGGGGGGGCGGCGAGCAGTACTTC	CASSLIGGGGEQYF
14	.	.	TRBV6-5	TRBJ1-1	TGTGCCAGCAGTTACTCGCGGGAAGTTTCGAGAGCTTTCTTT	CASSYSREVSRAFF